This is a list of T cell receptor beta chains from one sample in a study of beta chain features in type 1 diabetes. Here immunoSEQ multiplex PCR was the method, and the copy in TCRdb shows in-frame clones only, minus some. The sample contains hundreds of thousands of clones, around 15% of which appear only once. Sequenced input: naive CD4+ T cells from blood. These receptors originate from a man in his thirties or forties with type 1 diabetes. Each CDR3 is given with its conserved first and last residue. Fields, in order: J gene, V gene, D gene, clone size, CDR3 DNA, CDR3 protein. The D gene is left open where the match is weak. Only part of the rows carry a size: once, few, many, or a class if the clone is expanded.

j_call: TRBJ2-1
v_call: TRBV7-2
d_call: NA
clone_size: few
cdr3_nt: TGTGCCAGCAGCTTAGGTCTAGCGAGGAATGAGCAGTTCTTC
cdr3_aa: CASSLGLARNEQFF

j_call: TRBJ1-5
v_call: TRBV7-3
d_call: TRBD1
clone_size: few
cdr3_nt: TGTGCCAGCAGCGTAGGACAGGGCCAGCCCCAGCATTTT
cdr3_aa: CASSVGQGQPQHF

j_call: TRBJ2-7
v_call: TRBV18
d_call: NA
clone_size: NA
cdr3_nt: TGTGCCAGCTCACAAAGGACAGTTTACGAGCAGTACTTC
cdr3_aa: CASSQRTVYEQYF

j_call: TRBJ2-5
v_call: TRBV4-2
d_call: NA
clone_size: few
cdr3_nt: TGTGCCAGCAGCCAAGAAATGCCAGGGGACGGGGAGACCCAGTACTTC
cdr3_aa: CASSQEMPGDGETQYF

j_call: TRBJ1-1
v_call: TRBV19
d_call: NA
clone_size: few
cdr3_nt: TGTGCCAGTAGTATAGCCCTGGGGGGTATCACTGAAGCTTTCTTT
cdr3_aa: CASSIALGGITEAFF

j_call: TRBJ1-1
v_call: TRBV6-1
d_call: NA
clone_size: NA
cdr3_nt: TGTGCCAGCAGTGTCTTGAACACTGAAGCTTTCTTT
cdr3_aa: CASSVLNTEAFF

j_call: TRBJ1-2
v_call: TRBV27
d_call: TRBD1
clone_size: few
cdr3_nt: TGTGCCAGCAGTCCACAGGGGATTAACTATGGCTACACCTTC
cdr3_aa: CASSPQGINYGYTF

j_call: TRBJ2-1
v_call: TRBV7-9
d_call: TRBD2
clone_size: few
cdr3_nt: TGTGCCAGCACCTTCGGCGGGGGGGAATACAATGAGCAGTTCTTC
cdr3_aa: CASTFGGGEYNEQFF

j_call: TRBJ2-4
v_call: TRBV15
d_call: TRBD1
clone_size: NA
cdr3_nt: TGTGCCACCAGCATCTGGGGACAGGGAGTTGGGAACATTCAGTACTTC
cdr3_aa: CATSIWGQGVGNIQYF

j_call: TRBJ1-2
v_call: TRBV30
d_call: TRBD1
clone_size: few
cdr3_nt: TGTGCCTTTATGACAGGGAGAAGGTATGGCTACACCTTC
cdr3_aa: CAFMTGRRYGYTF

j_call: TRBJ1-1
v_call: TRBV7-8
d_call: NA
clone_size: few
cdr3_nt: TGTGCCAGCAGCTTAGTGGTAGCGTCTGAAGCTTTCTTT
cdr3_aa: CASSLVVASEAFF

j_call: TRBJ2-7
v_call: TRBV7-8
d_call: NA
clone_size: NA
cdr3_nt: TGTGCCAGCAGCTTTTCCGGGAGCGAGCAGTACTTC
cdr3_aa: CASSFSGSEQYF

j_call: TRBJ1-1
v_call: TRBV18
d_call: NA
clone_size: few
cdr3_nt: TGTGCCAGCTCACCACGGGTGTCCGAGGGCACTGAAGCTTTCTTT
cdr3_aa: CASSPRVSEGTEAFF

j_call: TRBJ1-5
v_call: TRBV27
d_call: TRBD1
clone_size: NA
cdr3_nt: TGTGCCAGCAGACGGGGACAGTTTCAGCCCCAGCATTTT
cdr3_aa: CASRRGQFQPQHF

j_call: TRBJ2-3
v_call: TRBV29-1
d_call: NA
clone_size: NA
cdr3_nt: TGCAGCGTTGAAAGGGGACTTAGCACAGATACGCAGTATTTT
cdr3_aa: CSVERGLSTDTQYF

j_call: TRBJ1-1
v_call: TRBV4-1
d_call: NA
clone_size: once
cdr3_nt: TGCGCCAGCAGCCAGTACAGAATCCGGGACAAGAACACTGAAGCTTTCTTT
cdr3_aa: CASSQYRIRDKNTEAFF

j_call: TRBJ1-5
v_call: TRBV4-2
d_call: NA
clone_size: NA
cdr3_nt: TGTGCCAGCAGCCAAGAGACAGCTAATCAGCCCCAGCATTTT
cdr3_aa: CASSQETANQPQHF

j_call: TRBJ2-5
v_call: TRBV5-6
d_call: NA
clone_size: NA
cdr3_nt: TGTGCCAGCAGCTTCCGGGAGACCCAGTACTTC
cdr3_aa: CASSFRETQYF

j_call: TRBJ1-2
v_call: TRBV7-9
d_call: NA
clone_size: NA
cdr3_nt: TGTGCCAGCAGCTTAGGGCAGACTAACTATGGCTACACCTTC
cdr3_aa: CASSLGQTNYGYTF

j_call: TRBJ1-2
v_call: TRBV18
d_call: NA
clone_size: NA
cdr3_nt: TGTGCCAGCTCACCACCTGCAGGATCGGGGGGCTACACCTTC
cdr3_aa: CASSPPAGSGGYTF

j_call: TRBJ2-1
v_call: TRBV14
d_call: TRBD1
clone_size: few
cdr3_nt: TGTGCCAGCAGCCACTTCATGACAGGGACTGAGCAGTTCTTC
cdr3_aa: CASSHFMTGTEQFF

j_call: TRBJ1-5
v_call: TRBV19
d_call: NA
clone_size: NA
cdr3_nt: TGTGCCAGTAGTGTCAGGGGATGGAATCAGCCCCAGCATTTT
cdr3_aa: CASSVRGWNQPQHF

j_call: TRBJ1-2
v_call: TRBV15
d_call: NA
clone_size: few
cdr3_nt: TGTGCCACCAGCAGAGATGGCCTCGGGAACGGCTACACCTTC
cdr3_aa: CATSRDGLGNGYTF

j_call: TRBJ2-3
v_call: TRBV27
d_call: NA
clone_size: few
cdr3_nt: TGTGCCAGCAGTTTCGGGACGAGGGGGACAGATACGCAGTATTTT
cdr3_aa: CASSFGTRGTDTQYF

j_call: TRBJ2-1
v_call: TRBV5-1
d_call: NA
clone_size: NA
cdr3_nt: TGCGCCAGCAGCTTGGACAGTTACAATGAGCAGTTCTTC
cdr3_aa: CASSLDSYNEQFF

j_call: TRBJ1-3
v_call: TRBV30
d_call: NA
clone_size: few
cdr3_nt: TGTGCCTGGGACAGCCTCTCTGGAAACACCATATATTTT
cdr3_aa: CAWDSLSGNTIYF

j_call: TRBJ2-7
v_call: TRBV4-3
d_call: TRBD1
clone_size: few
cdr3_nt: TGCGCCAGCAGCCAGGACAGGAGATACGAGCAGTACTTC
cdr3_aa: CASSQDRRYEQYF

j_call: TRBJ2-2
v_call: TRBV7-2
d_call: NA
clone_size: few
cdr3_nt: TGTGCCAGCAGCCCCGCGGCGGCTAGCCGTGCCGGGGAGCTGTTTTTT
cdr3_aa: CASSPAAASRAGELFF